Each of the 10 T cell receptor beta chains below was sequenced from the same sample in a study of T cells in Graves' hyperthyroidism and ophthalmopathy. The CDR3 regions of TCR beta were amplified from RNA transcripts. When the TCR CDR3 underwent first-round RT-PCR, the HTBI primer set was used. TCRdb processed the multiplex PCR reads anew with MiXCR; each CDR3 protein has one entry. Of hundreds of thousands of distinct CDR3 sequences listed, around 15% are singletons. The sample was blood. The origin of the receptors is a woman under 30 with Graves' hyperthyroidism.

This clonotype was counted a few times. This may come from a read error, since a much larger clone is one base off. The rearrangement joins TRBV6-2 or TRBV6-3 to TRBJ2-7; 9 nucleotides agree with TRBD1. The CDR3 extends over 16 amino acids. CDR1 and CDR2 from the germline V gene are MNHEY and SVGEGT. In DNA form, the CDR3 reads TGTGCCGGCAGCCCTACCGGGACAGGGAGCCGCTACGAGCAGTACTTC. Encoded protein: CAGSPTGTGSRYEQYF.

This clonotype has at least ten counts. The V call is TRBV12-3 or TRBV12-4, the J call TRBJ2-2; tentatively, D is TRBD1 or TRBD2 (5 bases each). CDR3 length: 19 residues. Deletions cut 5 bases from V and 3 bases from J, with 25 bases between. CDR3 in DNA: TGTGCCAGCAGTGGGGACCCCTATATGACCTGGACGGACACCGGGGAGCTGTTTTTT. It is translated as CASSGDPYMTWTDTGELFF.

As DNA, the CDR3 is TGTGCCAGCACCTGGACAGGGTCTGGAAACACCATATATTTT. The encoded protein is CASTWTGSGNTIYF. The chain recombines TRBV6-2 or TRBV6-3 with TRBJ1-3; 8 bases are shared with TRBD1. J was trimmed by 1 base and V by 7 bases; bases with no gene match: 3. The CDR3 is 14 residues long. Germline CDR1 reads MNHEY; CDR2 reads SVGEGT.

The table lists this clonotype with a count of one. The rearrangement links TRBV5-1 to TRBJ2-1; TRBD2 might be the D (6 bases). Trimming removed 3 bases from V and 9 bases from J, with 13 bases in between. This CDR3 is built from 13 residues. Germline-derived CDR1 and CDR2 are SGHRS and YFSETQ. CDR3 in amino acids: CASSYGSRGEQFF. The CDR3 DNA reads as TGCGCCAGCAGCTACGGGAGTAGGGGTGAGCAGTTCTTC.

This clonotype came up a few times. This chain joins TRBV7-9 and TRBJ2-1; possibly TRBD2 for D (5 bases). Germline CDR1 SEHNR, CDR2 FQNEAQ (reference sequence). The CDR3 runs to 12 residues. V dropped 4 bases and J dropped 9 bases, with 10 bases sitting between them. The CDR3 DNA follows: TGTGCCAGCAGCTCCCTACTAGGTGAGCAGTTCTTC. Its translation is CASSSLLGEQFF.

This clonotype has a handful of counts. The chain has TRBV28 and TRBJ1-3, with D hard to call. Germline CDR1 reads MDHEN; CDR2 reads SYDVKM. Between the trimmed V and J ends, which lost 5 bases and 0 bases, there was a span of 14 bases. CDR3 size: 16 residues. CDR3 nucleotide sequence: TGTGCCAGCAGTAGACCCGGCACAGCCTCTGGAAACACCATATATTTT. Protein product: CASSRPGTASGNTIYF.

This clonotype has more than one count but fewer than ten. The chain employs TRBV7-9 and TRBJ1-3, with D possibly being TRBD1 (5 bases). The ends were cut back, 5 bases at V and 1 base at J, with 18 bases in the middle. Germline V lookup: CDR1 SEHNR, CDR2 FQNEAQ (reference sequence). This CDR3 comprises 17 residues. Written as DNA, the CDR3 is TGTGCCAGCAGCACAAAAAGACAGTCACCTTCTGGAAACACCATATATTTT. It yields the protein CASSTKRQSPSGNTIYF.

For the CDR3, the DNA is TGTGCCAGCAGTAAAGAAGGCCCTCACTATGGCTACACCTTC. This sequence encodes CASSKEGPHYGYTF. The V gene is TRBV28, the J gene TRBJ1-2; D remains ambiguous. Trimming removed 5 bases at V and 3 bases at J, with 13 bases between. Germline V gene lookup returns CDR1 MDHEN and CDR2 SYDVKM. This CDR3 contains 14 residues.

The chain is built from TRBV20-1 and TRBJ2-7; possibly TRBD2 for D (5 bases). Germline CDR1 reads DFQATT; CDR2 reads SNEGSKA (reference sequence). With 7 bases removed from V and 0 bases from J, the gap between germline ends came to 13 bases. The CDR3 loop spans 13 amino acids. The CDR3 bases are TGCAGTGTCGCCCGGGATCTCTCCTACGAGCAGTACTTC. It is translated as CSVARDLSYEQYF.

This clonotype was seen more than once but under ten times. V usage is TRBV18 and J usage is TRBJ2-7; 7 bases match TRBD1. The CDR3 loop spans 14 amino acids. J was trimmed by 5 bases and V by 3 bases; bases with no gene match: 7. From germline, CDR1 is KGHSH and CDR2 LQKENI. For the CDR3, the DNA is TGTGCCAGCTCACCCCGACAGGGAGCGGACGAGCAGTACTTC. It translates to CASSPRQGADEQYF.